The rows below give T cell receptor beta chains drawn from one sample of a study of cytomegalovirus exposure and HLA in healthy donors. Data came from immunoSEQ multiplex PCR; TCRdb stores just in-frame clones and leaves some out. The data hold some 120,000 clones, with 70% to 90% observed a single time. The specimen was PBMCs. These receptors were obtained from a woman aged 18-29 years in good health and CMV-seronegative. The CDR3 runs from the conserved cysteine through the conserved F or W. D genes are given only for firm matches. For some rows the clone size is stated as once, few or many, or as a class when expanded; others skip it.

J gene	clone size	D gene	CDR3 length	V gene	CDR3 DNA	CDR3 protein
TRBJ2-7	once	TRBD1	14	TRBV6-5	TGTGCCAGCAGGGAGGACAGGGGCCCCTACGAGCAGTACTTC	CASREDRGPYEQYF
TRBJ2-1	.	.	13	TRBV13	TGTGCCAGCAGCTTTAGCTCCTACAATGAGCAGTTCTTC	CASSFSSYNEQFF
TRBJ1-4	.	.	13	TRBV7-6	TGTGCCAGCAGCCCCAGGACTAATGAAAAACTGTTTTTT	CASSPRTNEKLFF
TRBJ2-3	.	.	14	TRBV6-5	TGTGCCAGCAGTCCTCACGGGAACACAGATACGCAGTATTTT	CASSPHGNTDTQYF
TRBJ1-4	.	.	15	TRBV25-1	TGTGCCAGCAGTGAATCTCAGATTACTAATGAAAAACTGTTTTTT	CASSESQITNEKLFF
TRBJ2-3	.	TRBD2	14	TRBV6-4	TGTGCCAGCAGTCAGGGCGGGGGAACAGATACGCAGTATTTT	CASSQGGGTDTQYF
TRBJ2-1	once	TRBD2	17	TRBV27	TGTGCCAGCAGTCCAACGGGGGGACTAGCGAATCGGGGTGAGCAGTTCTTC	CASSPTGGLANRGEQFF
TRBJ2-7	.	.	15	TRBV4-2	TGTGCCAGCAGTCAAAGGGGGAGAGGGGCCTACGAGCAGTACTTC	CASSQRGRGAYEQYF
TRBJ2-3	.	TRBD2	16	TRBV2	TGTGCCAGCAGGAGAGAAGCGGGACTTAGCACAGATACGCAGTATTTT	CASRREAGLSTDTQYF
TRBJ1-5	.	.	14	TRBV28	TGTGCCAGCAGTTTTATGGGCGCGGGTCAGCCCCAGCATTTT	CASSFMGAGQPQHF
TRBJ2-7	few	TRBD1	14	TRBV7-7	TGTGCCAGCATTATTGGGACAGGGATCCACGAGCAGTACTTC	CASIIGTGIHEQYF
TRBJ2-6	once	.	18	TRBV28	TGTGCCAGCAGTCTAATGACAGGGATAGCGGTTGGGGCCAACGTCCTGACTTTC	CASSLMTGIAVGANVLTF
TRBJ2-5	.	TRBD1	15	TRBV5-1	TGCGCCAGCAGCTGGAGGGACAGGGGGCACGAGACCCAGTACTTC	CASSWRDRGHETQYF
TRBJ2-3	.	TRBD2	18	TRBV5-1	TGCGCCAGCAGCTTGGACGTAGCGGGAGGCTACCCCGCGGATACGCAGTATTTT	CASSLDVAGGYPADTQYF
TRBJ1-5	.	.	14	TRBV27	TGTGCCAGCAGTTTTTCGGGGGGCTCTCAGCCCCAGCATTTT	CASSFSGGSQPQHF
TRBJ2-7	.	TRBD1	15	TRBV28	TGTGCCAGCAGTTTAGGGGCAGGGGGTTCCTACGAGCAGTACTTC	CASSLGAGGSYEQYF
TRBJ2-7	.	.	14	TRBV5-1	TGCGCCAGCAGCTTGGTGGGCAGGACCTACGAGCAGTACTTC	CASSLVGRTYEQYF
TRBJ1-6	few	TRBD1	14	TRBV27	TGTGCCAGCACACAGGGGCTTCCGAATTCACCCCTCCACTTT	CASTQGLPNSPLHF
TRBJ1-5	.	.	15	TRBV6-1	TGTGCCAGCAGTGAACTGTGGCTTAGCAATCAGCCCCAGCATTTT	CASSELWLSNQPQHF
TRBJ2-3	.	TRBD2	15	TRBV7-3	TGTGCCAGCAGCTCGGAGCGGGGGGGCACAGATACGCAGTATTTT	CASSSERGGTDTQYF
TRBJ2-6	.	TRBD2	15	TRBV11-1	TGTGCCAGCCGGGAGGGGTACTCTGGGGCCAACGTCCTGACTTTC	CASREGYSGANVLTF
TRBJ2-1	.	.	12	TRBV30	TGTGCCTGGTCCGCGGGCCCATTGGGGCAGTTCTTC	CAWSAGPLGQFF
TRBJ1-5	.	TRBD1	15	TRBV7-8	TGTGCCAGCAGCCCGCGGGGACAGTCCGTTCAGCCCCAGCATTTT	CASSPRGQSVQPQHF
TRBJ1-2	few	.	14	TRBV2	TGTGCCAGCAGCATGACGGGGGTAGGAGGGGGCTACACCTTC	CASSMTGVGGGYTF
TRBJ2-3	.	.	17	TRBV10-3	TGTGCCATCAGTGAGTCGACACTAGCCGGTGAAGGGAATACGCAGTATTTT	CAISESTLAGEGNTQYF
TRBJ1-2	few	.	13	TRBV15	TGTGCCACCAGCAGCGACAGAGGTATGGGCTACACCTTC	CATSSDRGMGYTF
TRBJ2-3	few	TRBD2	16	TRBV4-2	TGTGCCAGCAGCCAAGGACTAGCGGGGGGCACAGATACGCAGTATTTT	CASSQGLAGGTDTQYF
TRBJ2-2	.	TRBD2	16	TRBV5-4	TGTGCCAGCAGCCCGGGGACTAGCGGGGTTGGCGGGGAGCTGTTTTTT	CASSPGTSGVGGELFF
TRBJ2-7	.	.	15	TRBV6-4	TGTGCCAGCAGTGAGAAGCTGGGGGGGCACTACGAGCAGTACTTC	CASSEKLGGHYEQYF
TRBJ2-1	.	.	15	TRBV13	TGTGCCAGCAGCTTAGCGTCGGGCTCCTACAATGAGCAGTTCTTC	CASSLASGSYNEQFF
TRBJ1-2	.	.	14	TRBV5-1	TGCGCCAGCAGCTCTAACCGGGACCGGGGGGGCTACACCTTC	CASSSNRDRGGYTF
TRBJ2-7	.	TRBD1	13	TRBV7-7	TGTGCCAGCAGTCCGGGGACAGTAGACGAGCAGTACTTC	CASSPGTVDEQYF
TRBJ2-1	once	.	18	TRBV4-3	TGCGCCAGCAGCCAGGAGATAGCCGGCGGGACTGCTTACAATGAGCAGTTCTTC	CASSQEIAGGTAYNEQFF
TRBJ1-5	once	TRBD1	19	TRBV15	TGTGCCACCAGCAGAGAGTCCGGACAGGGGTTCGTGCGCGATCAGCCCCAGCATTTT	CATSRESGQGFVRDQPQHF
TRBJ1-5	once	.	14	TRBV7-2	TGTGCCAGCAGCCAGAGGGGGGGCGCCCAGCCCCAGCATTTT	CASSQRGGAQPQHF
TRBJ2-2	.	.	19	TRBV19	TGTGCCAGTAGTAAATCACCAGCGTCTAGCGCGGCGAACACCGGGGAGCTGTTTTTT	CASSKSPASSAANTGELFF
TRBJ2-2	.	.	13	TRBV9	TGTGCCAGCACGCTCGGGAACACCGGGGAGCTGTTTTTT	CASTLGNTGELFF
TRBJ2-3	.	.	15	TRBV2	TGTGCCAGCAGTGAAAGGGCGGGGCCCGGGGATACGCAGTATTTT	CASSERAGPGDTQYF
TRBJ2-1	.	TRBD2	17	TRBV5-6	TGTGCCAGCAGCATACTAGCGAAGGTTCGTAGGGGCAATGAGCAGTTCTTC	CASSILAKVRRGNEQFF
TRBJ2-5	.	TRBD2	14	TRBV19	TGTGCCAGTAGTTCCGGGGGGGAACAAGAGACCCAGTACTTC	CASSSGGEQETQYF
TRBJ2-7	.	TRBD2	15	TRBV11-3	TGTGCCAGCAGCTCTAGCGGGCCGAGCTCCTACGAGCAGTACTTC	CASSSSGPSSYEQYF
TRBJ1-2	.	TRBD1	14	TRBV9	TGTGCCAGCAGCGTAGATCAGGGGGCTGGCGGCTACACCTTC	CASSVDQGAGGYTF
TRBJ2-3	once	TRBD1	14	TRBV5-1	TGCGCCAGCAGCCCGGGACAGGGGGGGAATACGCAGTATTTT	CASSPGQGGNTQYF
TRBJ2-2	.	TRBD1	15	TRBV27	TGTGCCAGCAGTTTATACAGGGGGAACACCGGGGAGCTGTTTTTT	CASSLYRGNTGELFF
TRBJ1-1	.	TRBD1	15	TRBV19	TGTGCCAGTAGTAGGGGACAGATCATGAACACTGAAGCTTTCTTT	CASSRGQIMNTEAFF
TRBJ2-3	.	TRBD2	15	TRBV7-9	TGTGCCAGCAGCCGAGCGACTAGCGGCACAGATACGCAGTATTTT	CASSRATSGTDTQYF
TRBJ2-1	once	.	12	TRBV9	TGTGCCAGCAGCGCGGAGCTAGCGGAGCAGTTCTTC	CASSAELAEQFF
TRBJ2-7	.	TRBD2	15	TRBV6-5	TGTGCCACCTCAAATAGCGGGGGGAGCTCCTACGAGCAGTACTTC	CATSNSGGSSYEQYF
TRBJ2-1	.	TRBD2	15	TRBV5-4	TGTGCCAGCAGCTTGGGCGGGAGTGCTGACAATGAGCAGTTCTTC	CASSLGGSADNEQFF
TRBJ2-2	.	.	15	TRBV5-1	TGCGCCAGTCCCGGGTTACTAGGAGGCACCGGGGAGCTGTTTTTT	CASPGLLGGTGELFF
TRBJ2-7	.	TRBD1	15	TRBV5-6	TGTGCCAGCAGCTTGGGACAGGGGTTTAACCACGAGCAGTACTTC	CASSLGQGFNHEQYF
TRBJ2-7	.	TRBD2	20	TRBV27	TGTGCCAGCAGTCTACGTCCCGGGACTAGCGGGAGGGATCGGACCTACGAGCAGTACTTC	CASSLRPGTSGRDRTYEQYF
TRBJ1-2	.	.	17	TRBV4-3	TGCGCCAGCAGCCAAGATGACAACACAGGCTCTAACTATGGCTACACCTTC	CASSQDDNTGSNYGYTF
TRBJ1-3	.	TRBD1	15	TRBV28	TGTGCCAGCAGCCAATACACAGGGGGCGGGGGCACCATATATTTT	CASSQYTGGGGTIYF
TRBJ2-1	.	TRBD2	16	TRBV30	TGTGCCTGGAGTGTAAGCCCAGCGGGGGGCTACAATGAGCAGTTCTTC	CAWSVSPAGGYNEQFF